This record covers a single TCR beta chain. Its antigen is not identified. Sequenced by immunoSEQ multiplex PCR; TCRdb stores in-frame clones only, minus some. This sample yields some 84,000 clones, of which roughly 93% are seen a single time; 2% to 2.5% belongs to the top ten. This record belongs to a study of cytomegalovirus exposure and HLA in healthy donors. The study, taken as a whole, reports: Most TCR sequences were rare, but some public TCRs occurred in many donors. High sensitivity and specificity were reportedly achieved when the classifier diagnosed cytomegalovirus status. It was 164 TCR beta chains that were listed as cytomegalovirus-associated.

The TCR was taken from a man aged 25-40 years in good health and CMV-seronegative. The sequencing sample was made of PBMCs.

The CDR3 loop is CASSLSGGARVGTYGYTF. CDR3 bases: TGTGCCAGCAGTTTATCGGGGGGAGCGAGGGTAGGCACCTATGGCTACACCTTC. V usage is TRBV27 and J usage is TRBJ1-2, with D maybe TRBD1 (5 bases). Germline CDR1 is MNHEY and CDR2 is SMNVEV (reference sequence). The CDR3 length is 18 residues. V lost 0 bases to trimming and J lost 4 bases, with 21 bases between them.